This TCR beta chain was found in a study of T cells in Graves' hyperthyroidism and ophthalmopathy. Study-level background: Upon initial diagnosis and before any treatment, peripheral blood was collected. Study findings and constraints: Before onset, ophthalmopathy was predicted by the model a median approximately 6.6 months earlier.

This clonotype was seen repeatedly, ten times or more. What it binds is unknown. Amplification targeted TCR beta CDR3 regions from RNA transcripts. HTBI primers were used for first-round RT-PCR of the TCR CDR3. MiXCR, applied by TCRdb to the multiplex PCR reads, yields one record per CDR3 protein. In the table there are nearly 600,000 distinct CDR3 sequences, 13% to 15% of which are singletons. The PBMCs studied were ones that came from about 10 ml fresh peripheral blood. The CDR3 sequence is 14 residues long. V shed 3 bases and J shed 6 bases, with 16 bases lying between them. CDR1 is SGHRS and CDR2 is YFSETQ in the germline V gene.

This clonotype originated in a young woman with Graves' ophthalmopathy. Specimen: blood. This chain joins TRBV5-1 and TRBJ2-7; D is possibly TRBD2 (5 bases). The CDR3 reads CASSSEVRLSEQYF. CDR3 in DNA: TGCGCCAGCAGCTCGGAGGTGAGGCTGTCCGAGCAGTACTTC.